This T cell receptor beta chain was obtained from a study of cytomegalovirus exposure and HLA in healthy donors (dated by TCRdb to 2016 to 2017). At the level of the whole study: In an earlier analysis of approximately 500 of the donors, about 260 Gb of sequence data and 120 million or so unique TCR beta sequences from 150 million to 200 million T cells were reported. The study aimed to test whether cataloging public T cell receptors could reveal signatures of past pathogen exposure. The study used immunosequencing to profile the T cell repertoires of 600 to 850 subjects and linked those repertoires to cytomegalovirus serostatus. Donor age, sex, ethnicity and CMV serostatus were compiled together with the repertoire data. Of the approximately 400 genotyped donors, 81% were placed in the genetic ancestry cluster associated with self-reported Caucasian donors. About 280 gigabases of sequencing data and around 87 million unique TCR sequences were included in an early release covering 550 to 800 HLA-typed donors. In addition to the first cohort of 666 subjects, a separate validation cohort of 120 different subjects was used. An earlier analysis of some 500 of the donors used high-throughput TCR beta sequencing to judge whether each TCR beta V gene segment behaved as functional or pseudogenic. To study patterns of TCR occurrence, a later analysis re-analyzed previously published TCR beta repertoires from hundreds of donors and added high-resolution HLA genotyping. Every discovery cohort repertoire had been produced on one sequencing platform. A few DR-DQ haplotypes were treated as single units for association and clustering because of strong linkage in the cohort. The later analysis used no new phenotypic data to find candidate immune exposures, relying instead on TCR beta sequences and their occurrence across donors. The number of donors typed differed by locus, with 629-630 for A, B, C, DRB1 and DQB1, more than 500 for DQA1, 600 to 610 for DPA1, and approximately 470 for DPB1. Both class I and class II loci were covered by HLA typing, at four-digit resolution. A later genetic analysis used genome-wide SNP genotypes for about three fifths of the 666 donors, treating that subset as a discovery cohort. To predict cytomegalovirus infection status, the study combined high-throughput TCR immunosequencing, statistical association of individual TCRs with disease status, and machine learning. Across approximately 400 genotyped donors of the cohort, an average of approximately 200,000 unique TCR beta nucleotide sequences per donor were sequenced, and around 19% of those sequences were non-productive. On the study overall, not on this receptor specifically: The 87-base-pair reads could not distinguish some IMGT-functional V segments, including TRBV6-2 and TRBV6-3, so those segments were excluded. A later analysis reported that several top co-occurrence clusters appeared linked to parvovirus B19, influenza, CMV and Epstein-Barr virus. Cytomegalovirus status was reported to be diagnosed by the classifier with high specificity and sensitivity in both the original and validation cohorts. A later genetic analysis reported fewer N-insertions in productive TCRs among donors in an Asian-associated ancestry cluster than the roughly 620-donor mean. In the study, approximately 160 TCR beta chains were listed as associated with cytomegalovirus. In a later analysis, HLA-associated TCR beta chains were found to be more clonally expanded and to have lower generation probabilities than equally common non-associated chains. A further reported finding was that TCR beta sequences accurately predicted the HLA-A and HLA-B alleles for most subjects in the first cohort. CMV serostatus was the only immune exposure information available for the cohort. HLA typing was unavailable for some donors at each locus, so association tests used only the typed subset. The presence/absence analyses assumed that sequencing depth was roughly uniform across donors, and that assumption may not be true. At a false discovery rate of 0.05, a later analysis linked 16,000 or so TCR beta sequences to specific HLA alleles. Fewer than 20 rarely observed V segments, including chromosome 9 orphons, were excluded from the earlier analysis of approximately 600 of the donors because counts were too low. It was suggested by the authors that the approach could potentially be generalized to other disease states and immunological phenotypes. In a later analysis, the rate of TCR association differed among HLA loci, with DRB1 alleles having the most associated TCRs and HLA-C alleles having the fewest. Three of the identified cytomegalovirus-associated TCR beta chains were confirmed in vitro to be specific for cytomegalovirus antigens. When HLA alleles, especially DR and DQ, strongly co-occurred, attributing TCR associations to individual alleles was difficult. This cohort had only TCR beta chains sequenced, and the lack of alpha or paired-chain data limited which features could be detected. A cluster of highly shared sequence variants was judged likely to be a technical artifact of the sequencing pipeline. An association between a missense DCLRE1C variant and V-gene and J-gene trimming of TCR beta chains was found in a later genetic analysis and replicated in an independent cohort. Linkage disequilibrium might explain the correlated functional status among segregating V segments, but an unknown experimental factor could not be excluded. Broadly in line with IMGT annotations, most TCR beta V segments showed up in productive rearrangements about 90% or about 30% of the time in an earlier analysis of a few hundred of the donors. Across donors, most TCR sequences were observed very rarely, whereas some public TCRs were present in many individuals. In a later analysis, most CMV-associated TCR beta chains were found to appear HLA-restricted, with HLA associations seemingly driven largely by CMV exposure.

The library was obtained by the immunoSEQ multiplex PCR assay. The multiplex PCR relied on a mix of 60 forward primers for TCR Vbeta segments and 13 reverse primers for TCR Jbeta segments. The CDR3 region of rearranged TCR beta genes was amplified from genomic DNA with a multiplex PCR assay. Amplified TCR beta libraries were sequenced as 87-base-pair reads on the Illumina HiSeq System. In the source study's methods: A later analysis tallied roughly 78 million unique TCR beta chains across the 700 or so repertoires, and some 10 million of those chains were shared by two or more donors. Raw reads were error-corrected and collapsed into unique sequences with a nearest-neighbor algorithm that merged closely related sequences to remove PCR and sequencing errors. Alignment of CDR3 sequences to IMGT reference sequences was used to assign V, D and J gene segments. For a sequence to be retained, a match of at least six nucleotides was required to both a V gene segment and a J gene segment. A rearrangement counted as productive if the CDR3 had no stop codons and remained in frame with V and J, and every other rearrangement counted as non-productive. Following IMGT convention, CDR3 was defined as the stretch from the second conserved V-encoded cysteine to the conserved J-encoded phenylalanine. The earlier analysis of fewer than 750 of the donors excluded sequences that lacked an unambiguous match to a single V gene segment. In an earlier analysis of approximately 500 of the donors, a V segment was called functional when productive rearrangements were above 56.7%, and segregating when the standard deviation between donors exceeded 5%. A statistical classification framework was built for diagnosing cytomegalovirus status from the catalog of TCR beta chain sequences. In a later analysis, V and J genes were assigned by comparing TCR nucleotide sequences against IMGT/GENE-DB human TR gene sequences. Using the TCRdist pipeline, a later analysis assigned CDR3 sequences along with most-parsimonious VDJ recombination scenarios. In a later analysis, each TCR beta chain was defined by its CDR3 amino acid sequence together with its V-gene family, and reads lacking a unique V-gene family were excluded. In a later analysis, 500 to 650 highly shared, low-generation-probability nucleotide sequences were removed to address suspected cross-contamination and a sequencing artifact. For each public chain, a later analysis derived a clonal expansion index from normalized ranks of inferred template counts within each repertoire. A later analysis computed generation probabilities with a VDJ recombination model fitted to out-of-frame rearrangements, and checked the results against IGoR. A later analysis scored TCR-TCR, TCR-HLA and TCR-CMV co-occurrence with hypergeometric tests, applying a repertoire-size bias correction to TCR pairs. To estimate false discovery rates, a later analysis permuted the HLA or CMV assignments 20 times. A later analysis grouped co-occurring TCRs with DBSCAN, adding TCRdist sequence similarity when clustering within HLA-allele-positive subsets. Co-occurrence clustering excluded repertoires with fewer than 30,000 or more than 120,000 public chains, plus five with anomalous nucleotide sharing. TCRdb mirrors the immuneACCESS table, restricted to in-frame sequences. Some clones are absent from its copies; in checked studies, under half trace to an unresolved V gene, and the reason for the others is unknown. That table supplies the V and J calls and clone size; D and trimming were determined from the DNA. This sample holds roughly 100,000 clones; 85% were observed only once. The ten largest account for approximately 3.9% of the sample.

As for this clone: Its recognized antigen is unknown. No much larger clone exists at a distance of one base, and base qualities are not known.

The cohort consisted of 600 or so healthy bone marrow donors. Cohort members were all nominally healthy when sampled, although unrecorded immune exposures were likely present. The donor was CMV seronegative and belonged to the group of 352 seronegative cohort members. Every donor gave a peripheral blood sample, and the peripheral blood mononuclear cells from that sample were used for TCR beta sequencing. The Qiagen DNeasy Blood Extraction Kit was used to extract genomic DNA from the blood cell samples. The CDR3 runs 15 residues from the cysteine to the phenylalanine. This entry keeps only the CDR3 DNA: 45 bases, framed from base 1. The germline V gene encodes CDR1 MNHEY and CDR2 SVGAGI. From V the trimming removes 7 bases and from J it removes 0 bases, while the gene matches leave 9 bases of the junction unaccounted for.

The rearranged segments are TRBV6-5 and TRBJ2-7; TRBD1 agrees with 7 junctional bases. Sequenced input: PBMCs. This receptor was obtained from a man aged 25-40 years in good health and CMV-seronegative. The DNA sequence is as follows: TGTGCCAGCACCAGGGGGAGCAGGAGCTCCTACGAGCAGTACTTC. Its amino acids are CASTRGSRSSYEQYF.